This T cell receptor (beta chain) was sequenced in a study of beta chain features in type 1 diabetes. This clone was picked up a small number of times. Since all of the isolated RNA was reverse transcribed, expressed TCRB transcripts were what got sequenced. Samples of naive, central memory and regulatory T cells yielded a mean of about 3.5 million reads. TCRdb's copy holds only in-frame clones and misses some; the assay was immunoSEQ multiplex PCR. The sample lists fewer than 900,000 clones; 15% to 20% were seen once. The CDR3 contains 16 residues. The chain has TRBV12-2 and TRBJ1-5. TRBV12-2 represents a pseudogene. The origin of this receptor is a young woman in good health. Sequencing was done on a sample of naive CD4+ T cells from blood. The CDR3, as DNA: TGTGCAAGTCGCTTAGCCCTCGGGGATAGCAATCAGCCCCAGCATTTT. Translated, it gives CASRLALGDSNQPQHF.